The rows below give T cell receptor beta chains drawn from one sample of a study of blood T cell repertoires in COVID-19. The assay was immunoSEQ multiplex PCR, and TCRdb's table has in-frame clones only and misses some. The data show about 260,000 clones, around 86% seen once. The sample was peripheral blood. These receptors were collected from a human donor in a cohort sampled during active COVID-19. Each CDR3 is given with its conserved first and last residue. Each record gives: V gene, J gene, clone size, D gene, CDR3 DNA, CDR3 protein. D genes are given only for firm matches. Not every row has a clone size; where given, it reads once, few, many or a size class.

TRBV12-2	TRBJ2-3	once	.	TGTGCAAGTCGCGGCAGACTAGCGGGAGGAAGGACGGATACGCAGTATTTT	CASRGRLAGGRTDTQYF
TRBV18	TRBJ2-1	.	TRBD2	TGTGCCAGCTCACCACCGTTTAGCGGGAGGGGTGAGCAGTTCTTC	CASSPPFSGRGEQFF
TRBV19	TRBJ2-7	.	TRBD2	TGTGCCAGTAGTCTCGGACTAGCGGGTACCTCCTACGAGCAGTACTTC	CASSLGLAGTSYEQYF
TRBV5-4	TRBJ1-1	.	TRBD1	TGTGCCAGCACCTCCTCAGGGACAGCGAAGACTGAAGCTTTCTTT	CASTSSGTAKTEAFF
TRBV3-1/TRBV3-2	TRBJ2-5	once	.	TGTGCCAGCAGCCAAGCAATGTTTCAGTACTTC	CASSQAMFQYF
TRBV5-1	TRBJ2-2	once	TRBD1	TGCGCCAGCAGCTTGGGAGGACAGGGCCCCGGGGAGCTGTTTTTT	CASSLGGQGPGELFF
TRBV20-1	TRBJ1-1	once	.	TGCAGTGCTAGTAGGCGGAGGAGGGGGAACACTGAAGCTTTCTTT	CSASRRRRGNTEAFF
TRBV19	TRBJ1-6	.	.	TGTGCCAGTAGTCCCGGTGGAGGGAGGATAGATAATTCACCCCTCCACTTT	CASSPGGGRIDNSPLHF
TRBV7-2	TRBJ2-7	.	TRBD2	TGTGCCAGCAGCTTTACATCTAGCGGGAGTTCCTACGAGCAGTACTTC	CASSFTSSGSSYEQYF
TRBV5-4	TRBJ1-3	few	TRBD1	TGTGCCAGCGCGTTGGACAGGGGCTTTTCGGACACCATATATTTT	CASALDRGFSDTIYF
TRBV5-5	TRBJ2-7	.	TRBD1	TGTGCCAGCAGCCATCAGGGGGACAAAGGCTCCGAGCAGTACTTC	CASSHQGDKGSEQYF
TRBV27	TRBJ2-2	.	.	TGTGCCAGCAGACCGGGGTCGGGTTACACCGGGGAGCTGTTTTTT	CASRPGSGYTGELFF
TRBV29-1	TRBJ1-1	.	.	TGCAGCGTTGAAGATCGAACAGGCCTCACTGAAGCTTTCTTT	CSVEDRTGLTEAFF
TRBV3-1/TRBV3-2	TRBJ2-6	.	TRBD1	TGTGCCAGCAGCCGTCGTCCGGGACAGGGGGCGCGCGGGGCCAACGTCCTGACTTTC	CASSRRPGQGARGANVLTF
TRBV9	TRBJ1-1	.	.	TGTGCCAGCAGCGTAAACCCCGCCGCAGGGCCCACTGAAGCTTTCTTT	CASSVNPAAGPTEAFF
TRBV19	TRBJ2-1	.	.	TGTGCCAGTAGTATAGGCGGCACCGAGCAGTTCTTC	CASSIGGTEQFF
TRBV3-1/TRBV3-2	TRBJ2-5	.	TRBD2	TGTGCCAGCAGCCAAGTACTAGCGGGAGGACAAGAGACCCAGTACTTC	CASSQVLAGGQETQYF
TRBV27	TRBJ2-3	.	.	TGTGCCAGCAGTTTGGAGGGAACACTCACAGATACGCAGTATTTT	CASSLEGTLTDTQYF
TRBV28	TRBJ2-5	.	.	TGTGCCAGCAGTTCCCCCGGCAGTGGACAGGAGACCCAGTACTTC	CASSSPGSGQETQYF
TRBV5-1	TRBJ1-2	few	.	TGCGCCAGCAACCCCGGAGATCCTAACTATGGCTACACCTTC	CASNPGDPNYGYTF
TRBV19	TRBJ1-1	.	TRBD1	TGTGCCACCCGGACAGGGAAAATGAACACTGAAGCTTTCTTT	CATRTGKMNTEAFF
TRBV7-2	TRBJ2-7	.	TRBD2	TGTGCCAGCAGCCCAGGACTAGCGGGAGGGCTAGGCGAGCAGTACTTC	CASSPGLAGGLGEQYF
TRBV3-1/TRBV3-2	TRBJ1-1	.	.	TGTGCCAGCAGCCAAGGAAGGATAACAGTTGAAGCTTTCTTT	CASSQGRITVEAFF
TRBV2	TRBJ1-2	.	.	TGTGCCAGCAGTGGCGGCAGTCGGTATGGCTACACCTTC	CASSGGSRYGYTF
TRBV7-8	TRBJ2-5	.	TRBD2	TGTGCCAGCAGCAAGGATATAGCGGGGAGGACCCAGTACTTC	CASSKDIAGRTQYF
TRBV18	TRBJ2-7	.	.	TGTGCCAGCTCACCGCTAAGCTCCTACGAGCAGTACTTC	CASSPLSSYEQYF
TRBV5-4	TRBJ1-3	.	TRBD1	TGTGCCAGCAGCCATCGGACAGGGTCTGGAAACACCATATATTTT	CASSHRTGSGNTIYF
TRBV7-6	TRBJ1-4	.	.	TGTGCCAGCAGCCGAGCGCAACGGGTTGGCGAAAAACTGTTTTTT	CASSRAQRVGEKLFF
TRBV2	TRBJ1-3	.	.	TGTGCCAGCGGACAGACATTCTCTGGAAACACCATATATTTT	CASGQTFSGNTIYF